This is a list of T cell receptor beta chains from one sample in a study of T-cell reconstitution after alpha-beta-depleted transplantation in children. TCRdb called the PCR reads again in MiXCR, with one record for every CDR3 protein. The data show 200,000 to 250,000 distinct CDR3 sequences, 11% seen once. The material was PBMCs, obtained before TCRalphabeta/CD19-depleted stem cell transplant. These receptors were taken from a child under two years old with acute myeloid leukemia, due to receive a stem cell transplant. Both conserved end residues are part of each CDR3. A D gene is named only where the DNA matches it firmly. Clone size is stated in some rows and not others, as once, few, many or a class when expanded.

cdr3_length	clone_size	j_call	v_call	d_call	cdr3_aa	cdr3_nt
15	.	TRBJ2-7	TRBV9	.	CASSVAVGRAGEQYF	TGTGCCAGCAGCGTAGCGGTTGGCAGGGCAGGGGAGCAGTACTTC
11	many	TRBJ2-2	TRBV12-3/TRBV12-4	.	CASSHTGELFF	TGTGCCAGCAGTCATACCGGGGAGCTGTTTTTT
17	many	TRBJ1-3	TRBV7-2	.	CASSLVHSGSSGNTIYF	TGTGCCAGCAGCTTAGTCCATTCAGGGAGCTCTGGAAACACCATATATTTT
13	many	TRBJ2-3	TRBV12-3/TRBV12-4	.	CASSSPVGDTQYF	TGTGCCAGCAGTTCTCCCGTGGGGGATACGCAGTATTTT
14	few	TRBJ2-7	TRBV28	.	CASRFEGGPHEQYF	TGTGCCAGCCGTTTCGAGGGAGGCCCTCACGAGCAGTACTTC
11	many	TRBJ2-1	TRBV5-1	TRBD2	CASRDGRGQFF	TGCGCCAGCAGGGACGGGAGGGGGCAGTTCTTC
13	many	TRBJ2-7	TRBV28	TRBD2	CASSAGGLYEQYF	TGTGCCAGCAGCGCGGGAGGCCTCTACGAGCAGTACTTC
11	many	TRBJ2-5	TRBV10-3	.	CAISESETQYF	TGTGCCATCAGTGAGTCTGAGACCCAGTACTTC
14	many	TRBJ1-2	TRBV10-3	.	CAISESGTTRGYTF	TGTGCCATCAGTGAGTCAGGCACCACGAGAGGCTACACCTTC
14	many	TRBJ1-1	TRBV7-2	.	CASSFGTVGSEAFF	TGTGCCAGCAGCTTCGGGACGGTCGGGTCTGAAGCTTTCTTT
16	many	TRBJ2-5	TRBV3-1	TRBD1	CASTLTGTGREETQYF	TGTGCCAGCACCCTAACGGGGACAGGGAGGGAAGAGACCCAGTACTTC
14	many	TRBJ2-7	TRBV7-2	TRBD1	CAINRDRVTYEQYF	TGTGCAATCAACCGGGACAGGGTAACCTACGAGCAGTACTTC
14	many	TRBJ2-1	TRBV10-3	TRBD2	CAISESLAGAEQFF	TGTGCCATCAGTGAGTCATTAGCGGGAGCGGAGCAGTTCTTC
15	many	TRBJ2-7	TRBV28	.	CASSPVRGVFHEQYF	TGTGCCAGCAGCCCCGTAAGGGGGGTATTCCACGAGCAGTACTTC
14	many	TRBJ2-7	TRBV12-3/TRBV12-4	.	CASSLMVGFGEQYF	TGTGCCAGCAGTCTCATGGTAGGTTTCGGCGAGCAGTACTTC
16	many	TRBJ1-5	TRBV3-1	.	CASSQGIGDSNQPQHF	TGTGCCAGCAGCCAAGGGATTGGGGATAGCAATCAGCCCCAGCATTTT
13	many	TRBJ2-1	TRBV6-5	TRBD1	CASCGTGYNEQFF	TGTGCCAGTTGCGGGACAGGCTACAATGAGCAGTTCTTC
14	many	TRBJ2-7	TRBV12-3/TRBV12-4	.	CASSLVSTTYEQYF	TGTGCCAGCAGTTTAGTTAGCACCACCTACGAGCAGTACTTC
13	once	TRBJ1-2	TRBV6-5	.	CASSYFSGYGYTF	TGTGCCAGCAGTTACTTCTCAGGGTATGGCTACACCTTC
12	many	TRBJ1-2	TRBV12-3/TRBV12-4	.	CASSFMVSGYTF	TGTGCCAGCAGTTTTATGGTCTCTGGCTACACCTTC
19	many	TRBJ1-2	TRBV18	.	CASSLYLDSPLHEYYGYTF	TGTGCCAGCTCACTCTATCTAGACAGCCCACTCCACGAATACTATGGCTACACCTTC
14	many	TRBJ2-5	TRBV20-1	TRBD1	CSASMTGVQETQYF	TGCAGTGCTAGTATGACAGGGGTCCAAGAGACCCAGTACTTC
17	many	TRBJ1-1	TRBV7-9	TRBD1	CASTFLQGRISNTEAFF	TGTGCCAGCACCTTCTTACAGGGGAGAATCTCGAACACTGAAGCTTTCTTT
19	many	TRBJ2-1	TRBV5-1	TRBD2	CASSFTTSGRGAAYNEQFF	TGCGCCAGCAGCTTTACGACTAGCGGGAGAGGAGCTGCCTACAATGAGCAGTTCTTC
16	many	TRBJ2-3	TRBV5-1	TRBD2	CASSLTLLAVTDTQYF	TGCGCCAGCAGCTTGACCCTACTAGCGGTCACAGATACGCAGTATTTT